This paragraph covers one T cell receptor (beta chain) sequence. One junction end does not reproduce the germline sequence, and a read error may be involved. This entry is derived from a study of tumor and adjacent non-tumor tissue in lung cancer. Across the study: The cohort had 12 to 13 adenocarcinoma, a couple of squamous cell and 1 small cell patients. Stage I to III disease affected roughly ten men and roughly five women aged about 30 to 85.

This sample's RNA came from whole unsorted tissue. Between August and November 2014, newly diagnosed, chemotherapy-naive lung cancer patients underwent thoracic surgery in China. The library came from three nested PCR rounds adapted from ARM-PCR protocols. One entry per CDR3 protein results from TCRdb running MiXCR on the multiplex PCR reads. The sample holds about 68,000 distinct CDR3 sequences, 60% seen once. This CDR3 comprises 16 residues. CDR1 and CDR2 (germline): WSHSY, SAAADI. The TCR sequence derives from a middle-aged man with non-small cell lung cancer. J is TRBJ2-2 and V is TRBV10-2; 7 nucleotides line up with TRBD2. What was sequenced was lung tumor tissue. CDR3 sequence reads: CASSPAGVTNTGVLFF. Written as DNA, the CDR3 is TGCGCCAGCAGCCCCGCGGGGGTGACCAACACCGGGGTGCTGTTTTTT.